Listed here are 5 T cell receptor beta chains from one sample, sequenced in a study of blood T cell repertoires in COVID-19. The data were produced by immunoSEQ multiplex PCR, yet TCRdb's version contains in-frame clones alone and is incomplete. The repertoire has around 200,000 clones, about 90% of them found once; the top ten carry 1.9%. The sample was peripheral blood. These receptors originate from a man in his forties or fifties with active or convalescent COVID-19.

Only a few counts were recorded for this clone. The chain joins TRBV2 to TRBJ1-1, with D possibly being TRBD1 (6 bases). The CDR3 is 14 residues long. Germline CDR1 SNHLY, CDR2 FYNNEI. V was trimmed by 6 bases and J by 3 bases, leaving 14 bases between them. CDR3 bases: TGTGCCAGCAGCAGGGGTAAGGTGGACACTGAAGCTTTCTTT. Translated, it gives CASSRGKVDTEAFF.

The chain combines TRBV18 with TRBJ1-4; D unclear. The CDR3 loop spans 14 amino acids. The ends were cut back, 3 bases at V and 0 bases at J, with 5 bases in the middle. The V gene's germline CDR1 is KGHSH and CDR2 LQKENI. The CDR3 protein is CASSPVATNEKLFF. Written as DNA, the CDR3 is TGTGCCAGCTCACCCGTTGCAACTAATGAAAAACTGTTTTTT.

The chain recombines TRBV7-9 with TRBJ1-1; 7 bases fit TRBD1. V dropped 5 bases and J dropped 3; count of bases not matched to a gene: 9. This CDR3 region has 15 residues. The germline gives CDR1 SEHNR, CDR2 FQNEAQ (reference sequence). DNA for the CDR3: TGTGCCAGCAGCCCACGGACAGGTCGAGACACTGAAGCTTTCTTT. It is translated as CASSPRTGRDTEAFF.

A note on this clone: Additional DNA sequences in this sample encode the identical CDR3. The gene calls are TRBV5-1 and TRBJ2-1; D possibly corresponds to TRBD1 (5 bases). The length of the CDR3 is 13 residues. Between the trimmed V and J ends, which lost 0 bases and 4 bases, there was a span of 5 bases. The germline V gene encodes CDR1 SGHRS and CDR2 YFSETQ. The chain's CDR3 is CASSLGTYNEQFF. The CDR3 nucleotides read TGCGCCAGCAGCTTGGGGACATACAATGAGCAGTTCTTC.

The rearrangement links TRBV28 to TRBJ2-7; 8 nucleotides agree with TRBD2. With V trimmed by 4 bases and J by 2 bases, 10 bases remained unmatched. The CDR3 has 16 residues. The germline V gene has CDR1 MDHEN and CDR2 SYDVKM. CDR3 region: CASSSTDFSGAYEQYF. The CDR3 nucleotides are TGTGCCAGCAGTTCAACGGACTTTAGCGGGGCCTACGAGCAGTACTTC.